This T cell receptor beta chain is from a study of cytomegalovirus exposure and HLA in healthy donors. Study conclusions and caveats: According to an earlier analysis, most TCR beta V segments yielded productive rearrangements about 90% or about 30% of the time. Cytomegalovirus status was reportedly diagnosed by the classifier with high sensitivity and specificity.

About this clone: Antigen: not known.

The PCR had 60 Vbeta and 13 Jbeta primers. The repertoire was sequenced with immunoSEQ multiplex PCR; TCRdb's copy has only in-frame clones and lacks some. The repertoire holds around 130,000 clones, approximately 72% seen once, with approximately 2.9% in the top ten. Donors showed nominal health when sampled, although they likely had unrecorded immune exposures. V dropped 11 bases and J dropped 3 bases, with 16 bases sitting between them. The CDR3 covers 13 residues. Germline CDR1 MNHNS, CDR2 SASEGT. The sequence was collected from a human donor in good health. The chain couples TRBV6-1 to TRBJ1-1, with D maybe TRBD1 (6 bases). Sequenced: PBMCs. The CDR3 nucleotides are TGTGCCCCTAAACTACACAGGGACACTGAAGCTTTCTTT. This codes for CAPKLHRDTEAFF.